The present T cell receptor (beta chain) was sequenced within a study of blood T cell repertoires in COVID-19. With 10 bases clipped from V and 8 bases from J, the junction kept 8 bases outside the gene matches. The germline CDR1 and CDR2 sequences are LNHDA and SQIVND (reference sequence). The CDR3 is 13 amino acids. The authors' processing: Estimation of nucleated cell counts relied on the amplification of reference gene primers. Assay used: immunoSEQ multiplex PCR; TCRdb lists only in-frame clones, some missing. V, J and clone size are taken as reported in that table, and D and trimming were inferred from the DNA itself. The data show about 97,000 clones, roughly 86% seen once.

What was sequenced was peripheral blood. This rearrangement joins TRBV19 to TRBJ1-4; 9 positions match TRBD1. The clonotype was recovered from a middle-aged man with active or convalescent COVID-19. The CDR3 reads CATGQGMTEKLFF. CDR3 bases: TGTGCCACCGGACAGGGGATGACCGAAAAACTGTTTTTT.